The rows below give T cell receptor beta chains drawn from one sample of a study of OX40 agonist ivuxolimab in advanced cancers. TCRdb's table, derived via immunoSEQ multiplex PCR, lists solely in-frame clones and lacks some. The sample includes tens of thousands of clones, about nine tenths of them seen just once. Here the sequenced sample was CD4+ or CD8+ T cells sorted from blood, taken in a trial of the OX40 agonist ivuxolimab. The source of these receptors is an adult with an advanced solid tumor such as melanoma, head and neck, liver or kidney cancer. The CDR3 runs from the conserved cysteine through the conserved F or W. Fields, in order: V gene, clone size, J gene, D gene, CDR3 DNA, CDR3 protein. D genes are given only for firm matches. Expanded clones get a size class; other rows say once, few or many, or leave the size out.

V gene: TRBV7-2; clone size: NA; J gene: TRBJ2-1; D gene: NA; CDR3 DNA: TGTGCCAGCAGCTTTCGATGGAATGAGCAGTTCTTC; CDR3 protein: CASSFRWNEQFF
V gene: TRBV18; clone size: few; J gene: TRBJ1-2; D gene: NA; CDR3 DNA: TGTGCCAGCTCACCGGACTATGGCTACACCTTC; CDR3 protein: CASSPDYGYTF
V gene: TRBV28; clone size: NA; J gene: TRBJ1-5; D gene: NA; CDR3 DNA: TGTGCCAGCGGCCCTCGGAGGGGAACTCAGCCCCAGCATTTT; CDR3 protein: CASGPRRGTQPQHF
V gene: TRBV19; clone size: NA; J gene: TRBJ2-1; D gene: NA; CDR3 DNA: TGTGCCAGTAGTTGGGGGACCTACAATGAGCAGTTCTTC; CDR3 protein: CASSWGTYNEQFF
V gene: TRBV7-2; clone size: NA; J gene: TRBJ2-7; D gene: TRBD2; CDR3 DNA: TGTGCCAGCAGCAATAGACTAGCGGAGTACGAGCAGTACTTC; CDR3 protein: CASSNRLAEYEQYF
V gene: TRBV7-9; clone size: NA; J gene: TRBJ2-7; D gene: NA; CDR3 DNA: TGTGCCAGCAGCTTAGCGCCTACAGTGGCCTACGAGCAGTACTTC; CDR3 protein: CASSLAPTVAYEQYF
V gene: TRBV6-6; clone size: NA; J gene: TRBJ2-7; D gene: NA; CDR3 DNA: TGTGCCAGCAGTTACTCGCAGGGCGAGCAGTACTTC; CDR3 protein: CASSYSQGEQYF
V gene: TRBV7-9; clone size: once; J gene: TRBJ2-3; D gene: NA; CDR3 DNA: TGTGCCAGCAGCGGTTATACAGTTCCCAACCCCGCTAGCACAGATACGCAGTATTTT; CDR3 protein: CASSGYTVPNPASTDTQYF
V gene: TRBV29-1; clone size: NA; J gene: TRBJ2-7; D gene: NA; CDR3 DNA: TGCAGCGTTGAGGGACCAGTCTCCTACGAGCAGTACTTC; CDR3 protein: CSVEGPVSYEQYF
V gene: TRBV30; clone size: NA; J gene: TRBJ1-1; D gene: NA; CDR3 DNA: TGTGCCTGGAGTGGCGGGGGCGGGGGAGCTTTCTTT; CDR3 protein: CAWSGGGGGAFF
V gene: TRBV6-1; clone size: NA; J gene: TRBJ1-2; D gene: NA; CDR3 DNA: TGTGCCAGCATGTGGGCGAAAAACCTCAGATTC; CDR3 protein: CASMWAKNLRF
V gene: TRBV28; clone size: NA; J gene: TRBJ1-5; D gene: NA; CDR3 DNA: TGTGCCAGCAGTTTATCCCGTGTATTAAATCAGCCCCAGCATTTT; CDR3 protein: CASSLSRVLNQPQHF
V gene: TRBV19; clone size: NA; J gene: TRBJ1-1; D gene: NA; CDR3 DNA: TGTGCCAGTACCCCTTGGGCAATATCGAACACTGAAGCTTTCTTT; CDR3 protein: CASTPWAISNTEAFF
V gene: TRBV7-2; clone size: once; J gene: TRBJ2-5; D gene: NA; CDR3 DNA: TGTGCCAGCAGCTTGGACGGGACGCCGAGGACCCAGTACTTC; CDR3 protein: CASSLDGTPRTQYF
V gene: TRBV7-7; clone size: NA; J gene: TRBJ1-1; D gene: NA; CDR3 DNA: TGTGCCAGCAGCCTTATCCTCGAGGGGGGGCAAGGAGAAGCTTTCTTT; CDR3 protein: CASSLILEGGQGEAFF
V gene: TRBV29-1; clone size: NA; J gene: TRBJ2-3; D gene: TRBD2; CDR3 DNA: TGCAGCGTTGATGGACTAGCGGGGCCTCCTAGCACAGATACGCAGTATTTT; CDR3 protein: CSVDGLAGPPSTDTQYF
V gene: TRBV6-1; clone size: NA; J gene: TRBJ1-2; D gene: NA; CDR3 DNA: TGTGCCAGCAGTGAAGTGCAGGGTCATGGCTACACCTTC; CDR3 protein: CASSEVQGHGYTF
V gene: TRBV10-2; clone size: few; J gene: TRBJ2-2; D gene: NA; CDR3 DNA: TGCGCCAGCAGTGAGACAGGGTACGGGACCGGGGAGCTGTTTTTT; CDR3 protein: CASSETGYGTGELFF
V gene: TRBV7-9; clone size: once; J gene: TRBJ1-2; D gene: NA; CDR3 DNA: TGTGCCAGCAGCCGTGCCATTTATGGCTACACCTTC; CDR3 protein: CASSRAIYGYTF
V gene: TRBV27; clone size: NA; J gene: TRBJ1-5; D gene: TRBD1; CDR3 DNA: TGTGCCAGCAGTTCAGGGCCGGGACAGGGGGCATGGGGGCCCCAGCATTTT; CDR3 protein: CASSSGPGQGAWGPQHF
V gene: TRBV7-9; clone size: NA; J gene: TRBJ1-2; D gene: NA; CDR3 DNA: TGTGCCAGCAGCTTACTCGAGAACTATGGCTACACCTTC; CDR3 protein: CASSLLENYGYTF
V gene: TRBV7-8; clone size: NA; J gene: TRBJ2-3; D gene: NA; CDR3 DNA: TGTGCCAGCAGCCCTCCGCTAGTCCGACTGGAAGATACGCAGTATTTT; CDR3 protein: CASSPPLVRLEDTQYF
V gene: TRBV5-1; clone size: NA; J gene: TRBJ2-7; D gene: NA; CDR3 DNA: TGCGCCAGCAGCTCCTCTAGGGGGGTCAAGTACGAGCAGTACTTC; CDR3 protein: CASSSSRGVKYEQYF
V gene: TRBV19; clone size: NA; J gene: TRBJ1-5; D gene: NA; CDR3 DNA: TGTGCCAGTAGTATAGTAGGCATCCAGCCCCAGCATTTT; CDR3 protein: CASSIVGIQPQHF
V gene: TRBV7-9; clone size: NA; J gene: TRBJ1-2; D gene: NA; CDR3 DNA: TGTGCCAGCAGCTCCGGGGCCTACTATGGCTACACCTTC; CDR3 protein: CASSSGAYYGYTF
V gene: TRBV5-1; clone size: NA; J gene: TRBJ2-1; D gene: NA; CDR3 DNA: TGCGCCAGCAGCTCGAGTGGCAGAAAGAGCTACAATGAGCAGTTCTTC; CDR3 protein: CASSSSGRKSYNEQFF
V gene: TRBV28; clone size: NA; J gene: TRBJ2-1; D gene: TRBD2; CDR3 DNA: TGTGCCAGCAGTTTCCCGGGACAGGGGTTGACTAGCGGGAGGGTCCGGGTCGTAAATGAGCAGTTCTTC; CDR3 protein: CASSFPGQGLTSGRVRVVNEQFF
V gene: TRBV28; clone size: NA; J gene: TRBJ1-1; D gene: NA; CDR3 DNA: TGTGCCAGCAGTTTATCCCCCGGGTCCCAAGGGATGAACACTGAAGCTTTCTTT; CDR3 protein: CASSLSPGSQGMNTEAFF
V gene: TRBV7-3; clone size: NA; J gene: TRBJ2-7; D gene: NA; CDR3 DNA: TGTGCCAGCAGCCCAGGTGCAGGGGCGTCCTACGAGCAGTACTTC; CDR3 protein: CASSPGAGASYEQYF
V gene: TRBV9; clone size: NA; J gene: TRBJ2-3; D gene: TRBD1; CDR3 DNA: TGTGCCAGCAGCGTATGGGACAGGGCCGCAGATACGCAGTATTTT; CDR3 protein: CASSVWDRAADTQYF
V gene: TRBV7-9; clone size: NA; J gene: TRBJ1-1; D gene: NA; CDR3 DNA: TGTGCCAGCAGCTTTTTACAGGGAACTGAAGCTTTCTTT; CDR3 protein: CASSFLQGTEAFF
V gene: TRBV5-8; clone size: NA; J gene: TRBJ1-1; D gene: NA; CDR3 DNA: TGTGCCAGCAGCTTTTATGGGGGAGGTGAAGCTTTCTTT; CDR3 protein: CASSFYGGGEAFF
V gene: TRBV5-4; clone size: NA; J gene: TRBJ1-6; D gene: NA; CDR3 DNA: TGTGCCAGCAGCAAGGACGGGGGCGCGACACCCCTCCACTTT; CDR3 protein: CASSKDGGATPLHF
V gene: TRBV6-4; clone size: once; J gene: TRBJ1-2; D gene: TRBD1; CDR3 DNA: TGTGCCAGCAGTGACTCGCTTACAGGGGCGCCCTATGGCTACACCTTC; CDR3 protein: CASSDSLTGAPYGYTF
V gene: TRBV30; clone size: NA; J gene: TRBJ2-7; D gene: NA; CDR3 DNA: TGTGCCTGGAGTTCTACCTGGACCCTCGAGGAGGGCGAGCAGTACTTC; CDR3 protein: CAWSSTWTLEEGEQYF
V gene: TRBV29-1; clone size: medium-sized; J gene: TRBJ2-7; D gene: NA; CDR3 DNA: TGCAGCGTTATAAGCTCCTACGAGCAGTACTTC; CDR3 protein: CSVISSYEQYF
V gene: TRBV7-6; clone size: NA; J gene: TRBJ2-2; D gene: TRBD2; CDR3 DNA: TGTGCCAGCAGCCCCAGCGGGAGTGGCACCGGGGAGCTGTTTTTT; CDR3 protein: CASSPSGSGTGELFF
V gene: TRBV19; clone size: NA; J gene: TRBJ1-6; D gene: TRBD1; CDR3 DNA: TGTGCCAGTACCGCCGGGACAGCCGTCTCACCCCTCCACTTT; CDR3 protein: CASTAGTAVSPLHF